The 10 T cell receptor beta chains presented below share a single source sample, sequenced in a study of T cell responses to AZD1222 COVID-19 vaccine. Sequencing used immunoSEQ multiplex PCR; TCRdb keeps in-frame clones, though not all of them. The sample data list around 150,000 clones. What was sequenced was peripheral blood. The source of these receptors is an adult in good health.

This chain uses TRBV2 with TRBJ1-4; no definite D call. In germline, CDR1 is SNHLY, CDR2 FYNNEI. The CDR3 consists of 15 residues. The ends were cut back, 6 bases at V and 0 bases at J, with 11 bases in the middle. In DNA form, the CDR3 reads TGTGCCAGCAGGGCCAACAGTGCAACTAATGAAAAACTGTTTTTT. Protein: CASRANSATNEKLFF. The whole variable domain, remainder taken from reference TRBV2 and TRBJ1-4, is EPEVTQTPSHQVTQMGQEVILRCVPISNHLYFYWYRQILGQKVEFLVSFYNNEISEKSEIFDDQFSVERPDGSNFTLKIRSTKLEDSAMYFCASRANSATNEKLFFGSGTQLSVL.

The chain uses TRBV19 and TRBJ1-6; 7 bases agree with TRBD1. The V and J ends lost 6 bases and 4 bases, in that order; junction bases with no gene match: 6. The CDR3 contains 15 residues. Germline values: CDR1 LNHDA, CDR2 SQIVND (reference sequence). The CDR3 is CASSAGTAYNSPLHF. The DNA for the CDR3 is TGTGCCAGTAGCGCCGGGACAGCTTATAATTCACCCCTCCACTTT. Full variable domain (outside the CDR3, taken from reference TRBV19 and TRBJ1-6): DGGITQSPKYLFRKEGQNVTLSCEQNLNHDAMYWYRQDPGQGLRLIYYSQIVNDFQKGDIAEGYSVSREKKESFPLTVTSAQKNPTAFYLCASSAGTAYNSPLHFGNGTRLTVT.

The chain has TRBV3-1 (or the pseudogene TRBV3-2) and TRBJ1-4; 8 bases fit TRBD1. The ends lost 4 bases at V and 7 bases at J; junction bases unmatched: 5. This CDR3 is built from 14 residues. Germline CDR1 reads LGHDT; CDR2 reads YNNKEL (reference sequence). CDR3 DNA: TGTGCCAGCAGCCTTGCAGGGGGCTTTGAAAAACTGTTTTTT. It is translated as CASSLAGGFEKLFF.

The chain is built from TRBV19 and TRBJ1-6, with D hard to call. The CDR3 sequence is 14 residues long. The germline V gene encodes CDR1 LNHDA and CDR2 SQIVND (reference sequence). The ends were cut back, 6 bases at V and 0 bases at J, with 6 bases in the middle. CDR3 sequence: CASRGSSYNSPLHF. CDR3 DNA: TGTGCCAGTAGGGGGAGCTCCTATAATTCACCCCTCCACTTT.

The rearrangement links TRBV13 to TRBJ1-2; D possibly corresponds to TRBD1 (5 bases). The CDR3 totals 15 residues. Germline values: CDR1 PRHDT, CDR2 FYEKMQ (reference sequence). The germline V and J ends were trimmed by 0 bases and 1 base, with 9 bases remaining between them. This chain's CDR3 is CASSLGQGSNYGYTF. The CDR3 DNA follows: TGTGCCAGCAGCTTAGGGCAGGGTAGTAACTATGGCTACACCTTC. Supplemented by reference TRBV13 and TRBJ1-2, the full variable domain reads AAGVIQSPRHLIKEKRETATLKCYPIPRHDTVYWYQQGPGQDPQFLISFYEKMQSDKGSIPDRFSAQQFSDYHSELNMSSLELGDSALYFCASSLGQGSNYGYTFGSGTRLTVV.

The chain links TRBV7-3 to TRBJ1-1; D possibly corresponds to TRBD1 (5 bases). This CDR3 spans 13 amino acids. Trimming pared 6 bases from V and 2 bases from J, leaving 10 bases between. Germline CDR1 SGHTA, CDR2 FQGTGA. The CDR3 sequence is CASSPRDNTEAFF. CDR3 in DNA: TGTGCCAGCAGTCCCAGGGATAACACTGAAGCTTTCTTT. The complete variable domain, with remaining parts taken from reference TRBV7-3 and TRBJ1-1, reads GAGVSQTPSNKVTEKGKYVELRCDPISGHTALYWYRQSLGQGPEFLIYFQGTGAADDSGLPNDRFFAVRPEGSVSTLKIQRTERGDSAVYLCASSPRDNTEAFFGQGTRLTVV.

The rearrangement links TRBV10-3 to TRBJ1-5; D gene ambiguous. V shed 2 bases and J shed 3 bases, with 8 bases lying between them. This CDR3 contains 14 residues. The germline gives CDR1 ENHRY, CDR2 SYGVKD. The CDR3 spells CAISERGNNQPQHF. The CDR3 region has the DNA TGTGCCATCAGTGAGCGCGGGAACAATCAGCCCCAGCATTTT.

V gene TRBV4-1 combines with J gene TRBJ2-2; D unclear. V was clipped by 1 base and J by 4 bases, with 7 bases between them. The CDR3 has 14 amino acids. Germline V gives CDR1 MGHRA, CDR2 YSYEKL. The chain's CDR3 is CASSQVPVTGELFF. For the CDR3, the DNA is TGCGCCAGCAGCCAAGTTCCGGTCACCGGGGAGCTGTTTTTT.

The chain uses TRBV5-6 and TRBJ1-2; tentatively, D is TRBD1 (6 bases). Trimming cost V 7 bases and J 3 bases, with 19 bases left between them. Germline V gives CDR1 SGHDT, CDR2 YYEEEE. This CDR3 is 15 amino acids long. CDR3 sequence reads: CASARRGYGDYGYTF. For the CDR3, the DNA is TGTGCCAGCGCCCGAAGGGGGTACGGCGACTATGGCTACACCTTC.

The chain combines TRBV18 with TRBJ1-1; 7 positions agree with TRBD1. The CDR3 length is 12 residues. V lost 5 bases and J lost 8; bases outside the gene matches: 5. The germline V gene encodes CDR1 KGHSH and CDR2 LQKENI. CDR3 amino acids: CASSAGQREAFF. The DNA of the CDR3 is TGTGCCAGCTCAGCGGGACAGAGAGAAGCTTTCTTT.